This T cell receptor (beta chain) came from a study of T-cell memory formation after mild COVID-19. About the study: The study found TCR clusters largely donor specific. Study-wide findings and caveats: Contracting CD8+ clones were enriched in EMRA, CD4+ mainly in CM and EM.

The germline CDR1 and CDR2 sequences are SEHNR and FQNEAQ (reference sequence). The CDR3 sequence is 15 residues long. As concerns this clonotype: Its antigen remains unidentified. One junction end disagrees with the germline gene, perhaps due to a read error.

The authors produced TCR alpha and TCR beta cDNA libraries with sample barcodes and UMIs by 5'RACE using constant-segment primers. TCRdb processed the 5' RACE reads anew with MiXCR; each CDR3 protein has one entry. The table has 580,000 or so distinct CDR3 sequences, roughly 17% seen once. What was sequenced was PBMCs or a T cell subset sorted from them (not recorded which). The gene calls are TRBV7-9 and TRBJ2-3; possible D gene TRBD2, 6 bases. The TCR originated in an adult woman who had mild COVID-19 (a few samples of this study predate the infection). Cell type and time point are not known. CDR3 sequence: CASSFPTGSKDTQYF. CDR3 DNA sequence: TGTGCCAGCAGCTTCCCCACCGGGAGCAAAGATACGCAGTATTTT.